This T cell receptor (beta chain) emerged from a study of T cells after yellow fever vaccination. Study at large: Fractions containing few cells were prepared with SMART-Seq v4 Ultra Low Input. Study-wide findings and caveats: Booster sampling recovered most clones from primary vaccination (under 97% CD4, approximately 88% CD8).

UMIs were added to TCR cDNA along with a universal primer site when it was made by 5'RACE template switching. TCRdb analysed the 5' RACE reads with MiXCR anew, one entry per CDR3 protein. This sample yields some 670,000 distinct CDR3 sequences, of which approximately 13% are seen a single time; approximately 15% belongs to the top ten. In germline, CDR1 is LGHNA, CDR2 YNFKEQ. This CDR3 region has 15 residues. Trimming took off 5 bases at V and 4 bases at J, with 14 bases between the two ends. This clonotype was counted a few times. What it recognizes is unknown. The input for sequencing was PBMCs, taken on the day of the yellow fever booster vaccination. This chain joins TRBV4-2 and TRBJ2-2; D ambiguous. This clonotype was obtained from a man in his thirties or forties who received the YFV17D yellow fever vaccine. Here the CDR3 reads CASSSGRVATGELFF. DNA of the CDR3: TGTGCCAGCAGCTCCGGCCGGGTTGCCACCGGGGAGCTGTTTTTT.